By sample fraction, the clone carrying this T cell receptor beta chain is medium-sized. Its antigen is unidentified. TRB rearrangements were amplified by multiplex PCR with BIOMED2 TRB-A/B primers. TCRdb re-derived calls from the multiplex PCR reads in MiXCR, one entry per CDR3 protein. The sample holds 17,000 or so distinct CDR3 sequences, roughly 32% seen once. Each TRB amplification used roughly 240-550 ng of genomic DNA from blood. These data are taken from a study of T and B cells in COVID-19 patients. Background on the study: Blood was sampled from COVID-19 patients who were either actively infected or recovered. About 90% of the roughly 20 active-infection patients had comorbidities associated with unfavorable COVID-19 outcome.

Study findings and constraints: CD4+, regulatory T cell, CD8+ and sorted SARS-CoV-2-responsive or tetramer+ T cells were not yet sequenced.

Sequencing was carried out using blood. This clonotype originated in a human donor with active COVID-19.

For the CDR3, the DNA is TGTGCCAGCAGTCTAGCGGGGAACGGGGAGCTGTTTTTT. It is translated as CASSLAGNGELFF. This sequence joins TRBV6-5 and TRBJ2-2; 9 bases are shared with TRBD2. This CDR3 contains 13 residues. J lost 7 bases, V lost 5 bases, and 2 bases had no gene match. Germline assignment: CDR1 MNHEY and CDR2 SVGAGI.